The 24 T cell receptor beta chains below were found in one sample sequenced in a study of T cell repertoires in cytomegalovirus infection. TCRdb passed the reads through MiXCR, listing each CDR3 protein once. Of 640,000 or so distinct CDR3 sequences in the sample, around 32% were seen once. No antigen is known for these receptors. The source material was cultured PBMCs, sampled from culture after CMV antigen stimulation. The receptors were gathered from a human donor in good health (CMV status not recorded). Some clones in this sample may be carry-over from other donors' samples.

In this sample, this clonotype turned up a few times. The V gene is TRBV10-3, the J gene TRBJ2-1; TRBD2 aligns across 11 bases. The CDR3 totals 17 residues. V trimming: 6 bases; J trimming: 6 bases; junction bases outside the gene matches: 13. Per the germline V gene, CDR1 is ENHRY and CDR2 is SYGVKD. Here the CDR3 reads CAIRGGTSGSGGNEQFF. The CDR3 DNA is TGTGCCATCAGAGGCGGCACTAGCGGGAGCGGTGGCAATGAGCAGTTCTTC.

The rearrangement links TRBV7-2 to TRBJ2-1, with 10 positions matching TRBD2. The CDR3 extends over 15 amino acids. The J segment lost 7 bases and the V segment lost 5 bases, leaving 8 bases of the junction unmatched. Germline V lookup: CDR1 SGHTA, CDR2 FQGNSA. The chain's CDR3 is CASSLELAGFNEQFF. The CDR3 DNA follows: TGTGCCAGCAGCCTTGAACTAGCGGGATTTAATGAGCAGTTCTTC.

This chain uses TRBV7-9 with TRBJ2-1; possible D gene TRBD1, 5 bases. V dropped 5 bases and J dropped 7 bases, with 18 bases sitting between them. CDR3 size: 15 residues. From germline, CDR1 is SEHNR and CDR2 FQNEAQ (reference sequence). CDR3 sequence: CASSVRLRRQNEQFF. CDR3 nucleotides: TGTGCCAGCAGCGTCCGGCTTCGTAGACAGAATGAGCAGTTCTTC.

About this clonotype: A read error may explain this, as a much larger clone is one base away. A read error is likely, as this CDR3 ends without the conserved phenylalanine or tryptophan. The genes are TRBV7-6 and TRBJ2-1; no definite D call. Germline CDR1 reads SGHVS; CDR2 reads FNYEAQ. Trimming stripped 0 bases from V and 0 bases from J, with 6 bases between. The CDR3 is 15 residues long. The CDR3 loop reads CASSLADHSYNEQFL. CDR3 DNA: TGTGCCAGCAGCTTAGCGGATCACTCCTACAATGAGCAGTTCCTC.

This clonotype was picked up one time. The V gene is TRBV6-2 or TRBV6-3, the J gene TRBJ1-5; 9 nucleotides agree with TRBD1. CDR3 length: 15 residues. From germline, CDR1 is MNHEY and CDR2 SVGEGT. Trimming cost V 6 bases and J 6 bases; bases outside gene matches: 9. As DNA, the CDR3 is TGTGCCAGCAGCAGACGACAGGGGGGTGTTCAGCCCCAGCATTTT. It translates to CASSRRQGGVQPQHF.

This clonotype was seen once. The rearrangement uses TRBV10-3 and TRBJ2-2, with D possibly matching TRBD2 (6 bases). The CDR3 spans 16 residues. The ends were cut back, 2 bases at V and 3 bases at J, with 13 bases in the middle. Germline CDR1 reads ENHRY; CDR2 reads SYGVKD. CDR3 in DNA: TGTGCCATCAGTGAGGCGGAGGGGTGGGACACCGGGGAGCTGTTTTTT. As protein: CAISEAEGWDTGELFF.

This clonotype was detected a few times. J is TRBJ2-2 and V is TRBV4-2; D possibly corresponds to TRBD1 (5 bases). In germline, CDR1 is LGHNA, CDR2 YNFKEQ. V was shortened by 0 bases and J by 10 bases, with 6 bases between the two germline ends. The CDR3 length is 12 residues. The CDR3 sequence: CASSQEGVELFF. CDR3 bases: TGTGCCAGCAGCCAAGAAGGGGTGGAGCTGTTTTTT.

V is TRBV25-1 and J is TRBJ1-4; no clear D gene. This CDR3 region has 14 residues. V lost 3 bases and J lost 8, with 13 bases in between. The germline gives CDR1 MGHDK, CDR2 SYGVNS. The CDR3 sequence: CASSDQSFQEKLFF. CDR3 nucleotide sequence: TGTGCCAGCAGTGACCAGAGCTTTCAGGAAAAACTGTTTTTT.

The chain joins TRBV4-1 to TRBJ1-2, with 8 bases fitting TRBD1. Per germline, CDR1 MGHRA and CDR2 YSYEKL. V lost 3 bases and J lost 4; bases outside the gene matches: 16. The CDR3 loop spans 18 amino acids. The CDR3 sequence is CASSQGLSGRDRPYGYTF. For the CDR3, the DNA is TGCGCCAGCAGCCAGGGTCTCTCCGGTCGGGACAGGCCCTATGGCTACACCTTC.

Comment on this clonotype: A much bigger clone sits one base away, suggesting this may be a read error. This chain links TRBV7-2 with TRBJ2-1; D uncertain. This CDR3 region has 16 residues. Germline V gene sequence: CDR1 SGHTA, CDR2 FQGNSA. The ends were cut back, 1 base at V and 2 bases at J, with 12 bases in the middle. CDR3 in DNA: TGTGCCAGCAGCTTAGGGGCTTTACGCCCCTACAATGAGCAGTTCTTC. Translation: CASSLGALRPYNEQFF.

This clonotype was recorded a few times. V and J are TRBV5-4 and TRBJ2-1; 10 bases are shared with TRBD2. This CDR3 spans 15 amino acids. V shed 4 bases, J shed 3 bases, and the junction held 4 bases outside the gene matches. From germline, CDR1 is SGHNT and CDR2 YYREEE (reference sequence). CDR3: CASSPASGSYNEQFF. As DNA, the CDR3 is TGTGCCAGCAGCCCGGCTAGCGGGAGCTACAATGAGCAGTTCTTC. The entire variable domain, with the rest obtained from reference TRBV5-4 and TRBJ2-1, is as follows: ETGVTQSPTHLIKTRGQQVTLRCSSQSGHNTVSWYQQALGQGPQFIFQYYREEENGRGNFPPRFSGLQFPNYSSELNVNALELDDSALYLCASSPASGSYNEQFFGPGTRLTVL.

This chain connects TRBV6-2 or TRBV6-3 to TRBJ2-7; D unclear. The CDR3 is 14 amino acids. The V end lost 2 bases, the J end lost 0 bases, and 8 bases lay between the germline ends. CDR1 MNHEY and CDR2 SVGEGT come from the germline V gene. The DNA for the CDR3 is TGTGCCAGCAGTTACGTCGGGCCCTCCTACGAGCAGTACTTC. This sequence encodes CASSYVGPSYEQYF.

The chain combines TRBV2 with TRBJ2-7, with D hard to call. This CDR3 is built from 11 residues. The V gene's germline CDR1 is SNHLY and CDR2 FYNNEI. Trimming took off 8 bases at V and 0 bases at J, with 5 bases between the two ends. The CDR3 protein is CASGISYEQYF. Written as DNA, the CDR3 is TGTGCCAGCGGGATCTCCTACGAGCAGTACTTC.

This chain connects TRBV12-3 or TRBV12-4 to TRBJ2-7; no definite D call. V was pared by 2 bases and J by 7 bases, with 12 bases between. The length of the CDR3 is 13 residues. The CDR3: CASSLRRPREQYF. CDR3 coding DNA: TGTGCCAGCAGTTTAAGGCGGCCAAGGGAGCAGTACTTC.

V usage is TRBV7-9 and J usage is TRBJ2-7, with 7 bases fitting TRBD1. With 5 bases clipped from V and 2 bases from J, the junction kept 9 bases outside the gene matches. The CDR3 runs 15 residues. The V gene's germline CDR1 is SEHNR and CDR2 FQNEAQ (reference sequence). This CDR3 reads CASSDETGLTYEQYF. CDR3 bases: TGTGCCAGCAGCGACGAGACAGGGCTAACCTACGAGCAGTACTTC.

The V call is TRBV2, the J call TRBJ1-5; no reliable D call. The CDR3 length is 15 residues. The germline V gene encodes CDR1 SNHLY and CDR2 FYNNEI. Trimming took 4 bases from V and 5 from J, leaving 15 bases between them. The CDR3 DNA follows: TGTGCCAGCAGTGGACGGGGTGGCTCCGATCAGCCCCAGCATTTT. It translates to CASSGRGGSDQPQHF.

The V call is TRBV7-4, the J call TRBJ2-1, with 7 bases that match TRBD2. Germline V gene sequence: CDR1 SGHVT, CDR2 SQSDAQ. CDR3 length: 12 residues. V gave up 5 bases and J gave up 10 bases; unmatched junction bases: 5. The CDR3 DNA sequence: TGTGCCAGCAGCCTACAGCGGGGAGAGCAGTTCTTC. Its translation is CASSLQRGEQFF.

The genes are TRBV5-1 and TRBJ1-2; tentative D call: TRBD1 (6 bases). Trimming removed 3 bases at V and 6 bases at J, with 15 bases between. This CDR3 has 14 residues. Germline values: CDR1 SGHRS, CDR2 YFSETQ. CDR3 nucleotides: TGCGCCAGCAGCTCCGGACAGCCCGCCAATGGCTACACCTTC. It translates to CASSSGQPANGYTF. Drawing the rest from reference TRBV5-1 and TRBJ1-2, the complete variable domain is KAGVTQTPRYLIKTRGQQVTLSCSPISGHRSVSWYQQTPGQGLQFLFEYFSETQRNKGNFPGRFSGRQFSNSRSEMNVSTLELGDSALYLCASSSGQPANGYTFGSGTRLTVV.

The CDR3 protein is CASSEASTGEDTQYF. CDR3 DNA sequence: TGTGCCAGCAGTGAAGCGTCAACAGGGGAAGATACGCAGTATTTT. The gene calls are TRBV6-1 and TRBJ2-3; 7 bases are a match to TRBD1. This CDR3 region has 15 residues. Unmatched junction bases numbered 5, after V lost 0 bases and J lost 5 bases. Germline lookup yields CDR1 MNHNS and CDR2 SASEGT.

This clonotype was observed a few times. The rearrangement links TRBV7-2 to TRBJ2-3, with D maybe TRBD2 (6 bases). This CDR3 is built from 15 residues. V was clipped by 5 bases and J by 1 base, with 13 bases between them. CDR1 is SGHTA, CDR2 FQGNSA, per germline. CDR3 in DNA: TGTGCCAGCAGCCCCTCGGGACTTCGCACAGATACGCAGTATTTT. This gives the protein CASSPSGLRTDTQYF.

V is TRBV4-2 and J is TRBJ2-3, with 9 bases that match TRBD2. With V trimmed by 4 bases and J by 5 bases, 19 bases remained unmatched. This CDR3 comprises 19 residues. Germline CDR1 LGHNA, CDR2 YNFKEQ. The CDR3 nucleotides are TGTGCCAGCAGCCTCCAAGATTGGGTGAAAGCGGGGGGAAAAGATACGCAGTATTTT. Amino acid sequence: CASSLQDWVKAGGKDTQYF.

The chain links TRBV20-1 to TRBJ2-1; D tentatively fits TRBD1 or TRBD2 (6 bases each). V gave up 6 bases and J gave up 8 bases, with 11 bases separating them. Germline CDR1 is DFQATT and CDR2 is SNEGSKA (reference sequence). This CDR3 has 11 amino acids. CDR3 bases: TGCAGTGCCCGAGGGGGGCATGAGCAGTTCTTC. It specifies CSARGGHEQFF.

This clonotype was found a few times. The chain uses TRBV11-2 and TRBJ2-1, with 11 bases identical to TRBD2. The CDR3 sequence is 18 residues long. The V gene end was trimmed by 3 bases and the J gene end by 2 bases; junction bases not matched to a gene: 9. CDR1 and CDR2 from the germline V gene are SGHAT and FQNNGV. The CDR3 DNA reads as TGTGCCAGCAGCTTGGATCTAGCGGGAGGCCACCCCTACAATGAGCAGTTCTTC. Translation: CASSLDLAGGHPYNEQFF.

This clonotype appeared a single time. The chain combines TRBV20-1 with TRBJ2-3; weak D call: TRBD2 (6 bases). Trimming stripped 3 bases from V and 5 bases from J, with 15 bases between. Germline V lookup: CDR1 DFQATT, CDR2 SNEGSKA (reference sequence). CDR3 size: 14 residues. CDR3 sequence: CSASAGGNRDTQYF. The CDR3 region has the DNA TGCAGTGCTAGCGCGGGCGGGAATAGAGATACGCAGTATTTT.